This passage covers 4 T cell receptor beta chains from one sample sequenced in a study of OX40 agonist ivuxolimab in advanced cancers. Measured with immunoSEQ multiplex PCR; TCRdb has only the in-frame clones, and not every one. This table holds about 55,000 clones, roughly 80% found once. The specimen comprised CD4+ or CD8+ T cells sorted from blood, sampled in a trial of the OX40 agonist ivuxolimab. Receptor source: an adult with an advanced solid tumor such as melanoma, head and neck, liver or kidney cancer.

V is TRBV19 and J is TRBJ2-1; no definite D call. CDR1 and CDR2 from the germline V gene are LNHDA and SQIVND (reference sequence). Trimming took off 0 bases at V and 9 bases at J, with 6 bases between the two ends. The CDR3 is 12 residues long. DNA of the CDR3: TGTGCCAGTAGTATAGATGGTGCTGAGCAGTTCTTC. It codes for CASSIDGAEQFF.

This clone was counted once. V is TRBV4-3 and J is TRBJ2-1; D may be TRBD1 (5 bases). V gave up 4 bases and J gave up 9 bases, with 16 bases separating them. Per germline, CDR1 LGHNA and CDR2 YSLEER. CDR3 length: 14 residues. The CDR3: CASSPGPDRSEQFF. The CDR3 DNA reads TGCGCCAGCAGCCCAGGGCCAGACCGCTCTGAGCAGTTCTTC.

This clone was counted a single time. This chain uses TRBV7-9 with TRBJ2-7; tentative D call: TRBD2 (5 bases). The germline gives CDR1 SEHNR, CDR2 FQNEAQ (reference sequence). The V gene lost 1 base and the J gene lost 0 bases, with 10 bases spanning the gap. CDR3 length equals 15 residues. CDR3 loop: CASSLGAGRSYEQYF. Written as DNA, the CDR3 is TGTGCCAGCAGCTTAGGGGCGGGCCGCTCCTACGAGCAGTACTTC.

The CDR3 region is CASSYSKQGARNEQYF. As DNA, the CDR3 is TGTGCCAGCAGTTATTCCAAACAGGGGGCACGGAACGAGCAGTACTTC. This rearrangement joins TRBV6-5 to TRBJ2-7; 9 bases line up with TRBD1. Unmatched junction bases numbered 11, after V lost 3 bases and J lost 5 bases. Germline V CDR1 and CDR2: MNHEY, SVGAGI. The CDR3 has 16 amino acids.